Below are 10 T cell receptor beta chains sequenced from a single sample in a study of breast tumors, draining lymph nodes, adjacent tissues. TCRdb reanalysed the multiplex PCR reads using MiXCR and keeps one entry per CDR3 protein. This table has about 270,000 distinct CDR3 sequences, 30% to 35% appearing once. Axillary draining lymph nodes of breast cancer patients supplied the node samples. The sequenced sample consisted of axillary lymph node tissue. These TCRs come from a female donor with breast cancer. Some clones in this sample may be carry-over from other donors' samples.

Ten or more counts support this clonotype. The CDR3 DNA is TGCAGTGCTAGATCCCACTCCAATGAGCAGTTCTTC. Protein sequence: CSARSHSNEQFF. The chain joins TRBV20-1 to TRBJ2-1, with unresolved D. Germline CDR1 DFQATT, CDR2 SNEGSKA (reference sequence). Between the trimmed V and J ends, which lost 2 bases and 6 bases, there was a span of 8 bases. There are 12 residues in the CDR3.

In regard to this clonotype: This sequence may be a read error, since a much larger clone differs from it by one base. The V call is TRBV4-3, the J call TRBJ2-7, with TRBD2 as a possible D gene (6 bases). Germline V CDR1 and CDR2: LGHNA, YSLEER. CDR3 length: 16 amino acids. CDR3 sequence: CASGQDRGGTGYEQYF. CDR3 DNA: TGCGCCAGCGGCCAAGATCGTGGCGGGACGGGCTACGAGCAGTACTTC.

This clonotype was seen repeatedly, ten times or more. The chain has TRBV7-2 and TRBJ2-3; 8 nucleotides match TRBD2. Germline loops: CDR1 SGHTA, CDR2 FQGNSA. V lost 5 bases, J lost 2 bases, and 6 bases stayed unmatched. The CDR3 contains 15 residues. CDR3 sequence (DNA): TGTGCCAGCAGCCCCACTAGCGGCCACACAGATACGCAGTATTTT. Protein sequence: CASSPTSGHTDTQYF.

This clonotype has a count of ten or more. V gene TRBV11-3 combines with J gene TRBJ2-2, with 8 bases that match TRBD2. V was clipped by 8 bases and J by 6 bases; unmatched bases: 11. This CDR3 is built from 15 residues. Germline V lookup: CDR1 SGHNT, CDR2 YENEEA. CDR3: CASLLSGRSAGELFF. CDR3 bases: TGTGCCAGCCTCTTGAGCGGGAGAAGTGCCGGGGAGCTGTTTTTT.

This clonotype was detected ten times or more. The rearrangement links TRBV9 to TRBJ2-2, with D perhaps TRBD2 (7 bases). The CDR3 contains 16 residues. CDR1 and CDR2 from the germline V gene are SGDLS and YYNGEE. V lost 4 bases and J 6 bases, leaving 19 bases between the germline ends. The chain's CDR3 is CASSRGAGSTPGELFF. CDR3 DNA sequence: TGTGCCAGCAGCCGGGGGGCCGGGTCAACCCCCGGGGAGCTGTTTTTT. Variable domain in full (rest from reference TRBV9 and TRBJ2-2): DSGVTQTPKHLITATGQRVTLRCSPRSGDLSVYWYQQSLDQGLQFLIQYYNGEERAKGNILERFSAQQFPDLHSELNLSSLELGDSALYFCASSRGAGSTPGELFFGEGSRLTVL.

As to this clonotype: A junction boundary mismatches the germline segment, possibly from a read error. The chain couples TRBV20-1 to TRBJ1-6, with D unresolved. Germline V lookup: CDR1 DFQATT, CDR2 SNEGSKA (reference sequence). This CDR3 contains 13 residues. In DNA form, the CDR3 reads TGCAGTGCTAGTTTCACGGGCAATTCACCCCTCCCCTTT. Translated: CSASFTGNSPLPF.

Regarding this clonotype: A clone one base away is much larger, so this may be a read error. This chain joins TRBV5-1 and TRBJ2-1, with TRBD1 as a possible D gene (7 bases). This CDR3 comprises 17 residues. Deletions cut 2 bases from V and 3 bases from J, with 18 bases between. Germline CDR1 is SGHRS and CDR2 is YFSETQ. The DNA for the CDR3 is TGCGCCAGCAGCTTACGGGGGACAGACTCCAACTACAATGAGCAGTTCTTC. Encoded protein: CASSLRGTDSNYNEQFF.

This clonotype has a count of ten or more. The J gene is TRBJ1-4, the V gene TRBV5-1; TRBD1 agrees at 8 bases. V lost 3 bases, J lost 6 bases, and 1 base stayed unmatched. Germline assignment: CDR1 SGHRS and CDR2 YFSETQ. This CDR3 is 13 amino acids long. In nucleotides, the CDR3 is TGCGCCAGCAGCTCGACAGGGGATGAAAAACTGTTTTTT. It encodes CASSSTGDEKLFF.

This clonotype has a count of ten or more. CDR3 nucleotides: TGTGCCATCAGGGGGGACAGGGGGAATGAAAAACTGTTTTTT. It specifies CAIRGDRGNEKLFF. This chain links TRBV10-3 with TRBJ1-4; 11 positions agree with TRBD1. Germline values: CDR1 ENHRY, CDR2 SYGVKD. With V trimmed by 6 bases and J by 5 bases, 2 bases remained unmatched. This CDR3 spans 14 amino acids.

This clonotype was detected ten times or more. This rearrangement joins TRBV19 to TRBJ1-5; D is possibly TRBD1 (6 bases). Germline-derived CDR1 and CDR2 are LNHDA and SQIVND (reference sequence). Trimming took 8 bases from V and 3 from J, leaving 20 bases between them. The CDR3 sequence is 16 residues long. CDR3 in amino acids: CASRPAGGWANQPQHF. The CDR3 nucleotides read TGTGCCAGTCGACCCGCCGGGGGCTGGGCCAATCAGCCCCAGCATTTT.